A few counts support the clone carrying this T cell receptor (beta chain). Repertoires were generated with immunoSEQ multiplex PCR, while TCRdb's copy carries only in-frame clones and drops some. Of approximately 40,000 clones listed, less than 85% are singletons. Germline CDR1 and CDR2: SGHTA and FQGNSA. This CDR3 region has 15 residues. V gave up 3 bases and J gave up 6 bases, with 17 bases separating them. These data are taken from a study of cytotoxic CD8 clonotypes in ibrutinib-treated CLL. Here the sequenced sample was PBMCs, taken at disease progression, from a patient treated with ibrutinib. The origin of this receptor is a human donor with chronic lymphocytic leukemia. J is TRBJ1-2 and V is TRBV7-2; TRBD1 is a possible D gene (6 bases). Written as DNA, the CDR3 is TGTGCCAGCAGCTTGGTGGGGTGGGCAGGGGATGGCTACACCTTC. Protein product: CASSLVGWAGDGYTF. The full variable domain, completed using reference TRBV7-2 and TRBJ1-2, is GAGVSQSPSNKVTEKGKDVELRCDPISGHTALYWYRQSLGQGLEFLIYFQGNSAPDKSGLPSDRFSAERTGGSVSTLTIQRTQQEDSAVYLCASSLVGWAGDGYTFGSGTRLTVV.